Reported below is one T cell receptor beta chain. Its target is unknown. Naive CD8 cells, CD45RO-negative and positively selected for CCR7, excluded terminally differentiated effector memory CD45RA+ cells. This entry belongs to a study of shared clonotypes between healthy human individuals. Profiling relied on immunoSEQ multiplex PCR, and the TCRdb table lists in-frame clones only, not all of them. The table has millions of clones, approximately 94% seen once. The study's findings and limits: The naive CD4 repertoires of a handful of donors were compared, and around 5.1% of clonotypes were shared. Depth was large, yet rarefaction showed that sorted-subset sequencing was incomplete. Shared clonotypes across all four donors exceeded non-shared ones in generation probability. As a rule, naive subsets had a larger estimated richness than memory subsets.

Trimming left V 3 bases short and J 2 bases short, with 4 bases between. CDR1 and CDR2 (germline): MNHNS, SASEGT. The CDR3 contains 12 residues. The rearrangement joins TRBV6-1 to TRBJ1-1; no clear D. Sequenced: naive CD8+ T cells sorted from blood. This sequence was found in a man younger than 35 in good health. This CDR3 is CASSEANTEAFF. The CDR3 DNA reads TGTGCCAGCAGTGAGGCAAACACTGAAGCTTTCTTT.